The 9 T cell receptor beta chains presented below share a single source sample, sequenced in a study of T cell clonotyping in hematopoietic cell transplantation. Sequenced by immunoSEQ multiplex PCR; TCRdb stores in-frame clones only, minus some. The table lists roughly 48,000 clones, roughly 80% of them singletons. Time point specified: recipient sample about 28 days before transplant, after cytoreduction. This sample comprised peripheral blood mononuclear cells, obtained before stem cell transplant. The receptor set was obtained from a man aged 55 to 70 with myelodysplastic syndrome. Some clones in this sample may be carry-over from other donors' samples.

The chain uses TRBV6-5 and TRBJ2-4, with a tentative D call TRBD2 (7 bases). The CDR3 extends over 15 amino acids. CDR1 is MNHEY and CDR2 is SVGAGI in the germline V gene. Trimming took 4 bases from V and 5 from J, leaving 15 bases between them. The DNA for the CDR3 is TGTGCCAGCAGTTTTGGGGGGGCCCGGGAAAACATTCAGTACTTC. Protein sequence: CASSFGGARENIQYF.

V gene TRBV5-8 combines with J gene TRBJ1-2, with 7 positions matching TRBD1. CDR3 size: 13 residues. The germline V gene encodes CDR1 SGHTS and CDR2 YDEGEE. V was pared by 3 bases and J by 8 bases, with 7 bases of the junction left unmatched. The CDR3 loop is CASSWGQTWGYTF. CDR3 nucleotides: TGTGCCAGCAGCTGGGGACAGACCTGGGGCTACACCTTC.

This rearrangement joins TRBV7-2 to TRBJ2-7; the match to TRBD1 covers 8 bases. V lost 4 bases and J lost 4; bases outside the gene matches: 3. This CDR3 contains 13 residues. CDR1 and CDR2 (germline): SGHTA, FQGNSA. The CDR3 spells CASSYQGAYEQYF. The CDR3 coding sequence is TGTGCCAGCAGCTACCAGGGGGCTTACGAGCAGTACTTC.

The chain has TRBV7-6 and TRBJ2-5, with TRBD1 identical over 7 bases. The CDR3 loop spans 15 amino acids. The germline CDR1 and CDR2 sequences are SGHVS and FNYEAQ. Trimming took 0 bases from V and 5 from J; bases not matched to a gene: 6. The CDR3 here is CASSLAGGSRETQYF. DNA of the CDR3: TGTGCCAGCAGCTTAGCAGGGGGCTCGCGGGAGACCCAGTACTTC. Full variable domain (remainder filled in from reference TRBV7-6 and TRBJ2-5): GAGVSQSPRYKVTKRGQDVALRCDPISGHVSLYWYRQALGQGPEFLTYFNYEAQQDKSGLPNDRFSAERPEGSISTLTIQRTEQRDSAMYRCASSLAGGSRETQYFGPGTRLLVL.

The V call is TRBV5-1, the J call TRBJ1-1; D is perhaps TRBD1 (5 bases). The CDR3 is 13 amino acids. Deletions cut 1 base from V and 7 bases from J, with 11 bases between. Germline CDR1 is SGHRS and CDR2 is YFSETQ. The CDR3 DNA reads TGCGCCAGCAGCTTGCAGGGCATGGGTGAAGCTTTCTTT. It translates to CASSLQGMGEAFF.

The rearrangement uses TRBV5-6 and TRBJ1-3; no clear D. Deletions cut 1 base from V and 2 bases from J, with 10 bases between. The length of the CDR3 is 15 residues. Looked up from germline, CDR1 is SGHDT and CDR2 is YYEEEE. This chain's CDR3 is CASSLISGPGNTIYF. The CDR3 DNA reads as TGTGCCAGCAGCTTGATATCGGGCCCTGGAAACACCATATATTTT.

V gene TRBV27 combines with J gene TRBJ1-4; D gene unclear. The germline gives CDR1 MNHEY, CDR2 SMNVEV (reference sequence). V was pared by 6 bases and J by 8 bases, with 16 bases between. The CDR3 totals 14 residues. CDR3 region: CASSLVPGREKLFF. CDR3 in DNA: TGTGCCAGCAGCCTAGTACCCGGTCGGGAAAAACTGTTTTTT.

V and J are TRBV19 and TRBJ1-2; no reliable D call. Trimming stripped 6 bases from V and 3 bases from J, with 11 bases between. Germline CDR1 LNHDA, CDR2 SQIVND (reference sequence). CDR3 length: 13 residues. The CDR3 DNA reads TGTGCCAGTAGGGAGAGATGGGACTATGGCTACACCTTC. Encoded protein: CASRERWDYGYTF.

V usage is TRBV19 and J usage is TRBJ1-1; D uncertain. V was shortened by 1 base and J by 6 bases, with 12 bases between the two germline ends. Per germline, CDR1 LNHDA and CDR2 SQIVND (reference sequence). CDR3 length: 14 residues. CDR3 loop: CASSIGGVLAEAFF. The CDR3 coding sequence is TGTGCCAGTAGTATAGGCGGGGTCTTGGCTGAAGCTTTCTTT.